One and the same sample provided the 25 T cell receptor beta chains below, sequenced in a study of STAT5B mutations in CD4+ large granular lymphocyte leukemia. Only in-frame clones appear in the TCRdb table, and some are missing; sequencing was by immunoSEQ multiplex PCR. Of around 30,000 clones in the sample, roughly 70% were seen once. The sequenced sample was CD4+ T cells from blood buffy coats. The receptor source for this set is a human donor in good health.

The chain employs TRBV4-1 and TRBJ1-2; D might be TRBD1 (5 bases). V was pared by 1 base and J by 4 bases, with 13 bases between. The CDR3 runs 15 residues. CDR1 is MGHRA, CDR2 YSYEKL, per germline. The CDR3 spells CASSQGEVGGYGYTF. DNA of the CDR3: TGCGCCAGCAGCCAAGGAGAAGTGGGGGGCTATGGCTACACCTTC.

This chain uses TRBV7-2 with TRBJ1-3; possible D gene TRBD1, 6 bases. CDR1 is SGHTA and CDR2 is FQGNSA in the germline V gene. The germline V and J ends were trimmed by 2 bases and 6 bases, with 14 bases remaining between them. The CDR3 consists of 15 residues. Here the CDR3 DNA reads TGTGCCAGCAGCTTAAGTGTAGGGGGGGTAAACACCATATATTTT. This encodes CASSLSVGGVNTIYF.

This chain joins TRBV7-2 and TRBJ2-7; 7 bases fit TRBD2. V was clipped by 5 bases and J by 5 bases; unmatched bases: 9. This CDR3 is 14 amino acids long. Per the germline V gene, CDR1 is SGHTA and CDR2 is FQGNSA. The CDR3 here is CASSPMTSSDEQYF. The DNA of the CDR3 is TGTGCCAGCAGCCCCATGACTAGCAGTGACGAGCAGTACTTC.

V usage is TRBV2 and J usage is TRBJ1-5, with TRBD1 as a possible D gene (5 bases). The germline gives CDR1 SNHLY, CDR2 FYNNEI. The V end was cut by 8 bases, the J end by 3 bases, with 11 bases between. The CDR3 spans 13 residues. CDR3 nucleotide sequence: TGTGCCAGCGTGGGGGAAGTCAATCAGCCCCAGCATTTT. Translating gives CASVGEVNQPQHF.

The V and J genes are TRBV15 and TRBJ2-6, with D hard to call. The CDR3 consists of 17 residues. Per the germline V gene, CDR1 is LNHNV and CDR2 is YYDKDF (reference sequence). V was shortened by 0 bases and J by 0 bases, with 9 bases between the two germline ends. CDR3 loop: CATSRDRPPSGANVLTF. DNA for the CDR3: TGTGCCACCAGCAGAGATCGCCCCCCCTCTGGGGCCAACGTCCTGACTTTC. The full variable domain, in which reference TRBV15 and TRBJ2-6 provide the parts outside the CDR3, is DAMVIQNPRYQVTQFGKPVTLSCSQTLNHNVMYWYQQKSSQAPKLLFHYYDKDFNNEADTPDNFQSRRPNTSFCFLDIRSPGLGDTAMYLCATSRDRPPSGANVLTFGAGSRLTVL.

This chain links TRBV2 with TRBJ2-7; 9 bases map to TRBD1. Germline values: CDR1 SNHLY, CDR2 FYNNEI. The CDR3 length is 14 residues. After removal of 3 bases from V and 7 bases from J, the junction contained 7 bases not matched to a gene. The CDR3 sequence is CASSEGTGMYEQYF. The CDR3 DNA reads as TGTGCCAGCAGTGAGGGGACAGGGATGTATGAGCAGTACTTC.

This chain links TRBV7-9 with TRBJ1-4; 10 bases are shared with TRBD1. This CDR3 spans 15 amino acids. CDR1 is SEHNR, CDR2 FQNEAQ, per germline (reference sequence). Germline trimming cut 7 bases from V and 4 bases from J; bases unmatched to any gene: 6. The CDR3 protein is CASTKGDRGNEKLFF. DNA of the CDR3: TGTGCCAGCACCAAAGGGGACAGGGGTAATGAAAAACTGTTTTTT.

In its sample, this clone was seen once. This rearrangement joins TRBV9 to TRBJ1-3, with D possibly matching TRBD1 (5 bases). CDR1 SGDLS and CDR2 YYNGEE come from the germline V gene. The V end was cut by 3 bases, the J end by 0 bases, with 16 bases between. The CDR3 is 17 residues long. The DNA of the CDR3 is TGTGCCAGCAGCGCGAACACTACAGGATTCTCTGGAAACACCATATATTTT. This gives the protein CASSANTTGFSGNTIYF.

This clone occurred a few times. The chain recombines TRBV10-2 with TRBJ1-5; D ambiguous. In germline, CDR1 is WSHSY, CDR2 SAAADI. V dropped 0 bases and J dropped 7 bases, with 7 bases sitting between them. CDR3 length: 13 residues. In DNA, the CDR3 is TGCGCCAGCAGTGAGTCCGGTGGACAGCCCCAGCATTTT. Amino acids: CASSESGGQPQHF.

This clone showed up just once. The gene calls are TRBV7-6 and TRBJ2-3; D is perhaps TRBD2 (6 bases). V lost 4 bases to trimming and J lost 7 bases, with 15 bases between them. The CDR3 has 14 amino acids. Germline V CDR1 and CDR2: SGHVS, FNYEAQ. The CDR3: CASSSREGGYTQYF. The CDR3 DNA is TGTGCCAGCAGCTCCAGAGAGGGAGGCTATACGCAGTATTTT.

This clone was detected only a few times. The chain employs TRBV2 and TRBJ1-2; D remains unclear. Germline V gene lookup returns CDR1 SNHLY and CDR2 FYNNEI. This CDR3 is 13 amino acids long. Trimming took 3 bases from V and 14 from J, leaving 19 bases between them. DNA of the CDR3: TGTGCCAGCAGTGAGGAAAAGGTCACCATCGAGACCTTC. It yields the protein CASSEEKVTIETF.

This clone was seen a handful of times. The chain combines TRBV4-1 with TRBJ2-5; 11 nucleotides agree with TRBD1. Germline CDR1 reads MGHRA; CDR2 reads YSYEKL. This CDR3 comprises 16 residues. Trimming removed 5 bases from V and 0 bases from J; junction bases left unmatched: 5. Here the CDR3 DNA reads TGCGCCAGCAGCAAAGGACAGGGGGCGAACCAAGAGACCCAGTACTTC. Amino acid sequence: CASSKGQGANQETQYF.

The chain has TRBV7-2 and TRBJ2-7; D is ambiguous. Germline V CDR1 and CDR2: SGHTA, FQGNSA. V was pared by 3 bases and J by 0 bases, with 9 bases between. The CDR3 loop spans 14 amino acids. For the CDR3, the DNA is TGTGCCAGCAGCTTTACAGTGTCCTCCTACGAGCAGTACTTC. This translates into CASSFTVSSYEQYF. The variable domain in full, with the rest retrieved from reference TRBV7-2 and TRBJ2-7, is GAGVSQSPSNKVTEKGKDVELRCDPISGHTALYWYRQSLGQGLEFLIYFQGNSAPDKSGLPSDRFSAERTGGSVSTLTIQRTQQEDSAVYLCASSFTVSSYEQYFGPGTRLTVT.

The chain uses TRBV6-1 and TRBJ1-5; weak D call: TRBD1 (5 bases). The CDR3 sequence is 15 residues long. The V gene's germline CDR1 is MNHNS and CDR2 SASEGT. Trimming stripped 0 bases from V and 2 bases from J, with 8 bases between. The CDR3 DNA sequence: TGTGCCAGCAGTGAAGCGGGGGGGGGCAATCAGCCCCAGCATTTT. As protein: CASSEAGGGNQPQHF.

The chain joins TRBV4-1 to TRBJ2-4; 10 nucleotides match TRBD1. This CDR3 has 20 residues. Germline V gene data show CDR1 as MGHRA and CDR2 as YSYEKL. The V and J ends lost 0 bases and 7 bases, in that order; junction bases with no gene match: 18. The CDR3 coding sequence is TGCGCCAGCAGCCAAGATAGGGCGGACAGGGGGACATCCGATCGGAACATTCAGTACTTC. It translates to CASSQDRADRGTSDRNIQYF.

The V call is TRBV9, the J call TRBJ1-3; perhaps TRBD1 as D (5 bases). Trimming left V 3 bases short and J 0 bases short, with 13 bases between. Germline V gene lookup returns CDR1 SGDLS and CDR2 YYNGEE. This CDR3 spans 16 amino acids. The DNA of the CDR3 is TGTGCCAGCAGCGCGGGAACAGGCGTCTCTGGAAACACCATATATTTT. Residues: CASSAGTGVSGNTIYF. Using reference TRBV9 and TRBJ1-3 for the parts outside the CDR3, the full variable domain is DSGVTQTPKHLITATGQRVTLRCSPRSGDLSVYWYQQSLDQGLQFLIQYYNGEERAKGNILERFSAQQFPDLHSELNLSSLELGDSALYFCASSAGTGVSGNTIYFGEGSWLTVV.

The rearrangement links TRBV15 to TRBJ1-2; 8 positions match TRBD1. The CDR3 is made up of 14 amino acids. V gave up 4 bases and J gave up 7 bases; unmatched junction bases: 8. The germline V gene has CDR1 LNHNV and CDR2 YYDKDF (reference sequence). The CDR3 reads CATSTGQGEGGYTF. The CDR3 region has the DNA TGTGCCACCAGCACAGGACAGGGAGAGGGTGGCTACACCTTC.

This chain links TRBV14 with TRBJ2-1; 8 bases line up with TRBD2. The CDR3 length is 18 residues. Germline CDR1 and CDR2: SGHDN and FVKESK. After removal of 1 base from V and 4 bases from J, the junction contained 12 bases not matched to a gene. In DNA form, the CDR3 reads TGTGCCAGCAGCCAAGGAGGCGACGGGGGGGCCGTTTACAATGAGCAGTTCTTC. Protein sequence: CASSQGGDGGAVYNEQFF.

The V gene is TRBV23-1, the J gene TRBJ2-1, with no clear D. TRBV23-1 is flagged as an ORF with uncertain function. V lost 0 bases to trimming and J lost 0 bases, with 9 bases between them. This CDR3 region has 16 residues. In nucleotides, the CDR3 is TGCGCCAGCAGTCAATCTGGTCGATTCTCCTACAATGAGCAGTTCTTC. It yields the protein CASSQSGRFSYNEQFF.

The V and J genes are TRBV13 and TRBJ2-3; tentative D call: TRBD2 (5 bases). CDR1 is PRHDT, CDR2 FYEKMQ, per germline (reference sequence). The CDR3 runs 16 residues. V lost 3 bases and J 0 bases, leaving 13 bases between the germline ends. CDR3 residues: CASSFRLRSSTDTQYF. The CDR3 DNA reads TGTGCCAGCAGCTTTCGACTACGAAGTAGCACAGATACGCAGTATTTT.

Only one count was recorded for this clone. The junction departs from germline at one end; a sequencing error may be responsible. This chain uses TRBV19 with TRBJ1-5; D uncertain. CDR1 and CDR2 (germline): LNHDA, SQIVND (reference sequence). The length of the CDR3 is 12 residues. Written as DNA, the CDR3 is TGTGCCAGTAGTATAGGCAAACAGCCCCAGCATTTT. This sequence encodes CASSIGKQPQHF.

V and J are TRBV28 and TRBJ2-5; TRBD1 aligns across 11 bases. CDR3 length: 15 residues. In germline, CDR1 is MDHEN, CDR2 SYDVKM. With V trimmed by 6 bases and J by 4 bases, 7 bases remained unmatched. CDR3: CASSPGQGGGETQYF. CDR3 sequence (DNA): TGTGCCAGCAGCCCGGGACAGGGGGGAGGAGAGACCCAGTACTTC.

The chain carries TRBV27 and TRBJ2-4; D is uncertain. This CDR3 comprises 15 residues. V shed 6 bases and J shed 1 base, with 13 bases lying between them. Germline-derived CDR1 and CDR2 are MNHEY and SMNVEV (reference sequence). The CDR3 is CASRRRIGAKNIQYF. CDR3 nucleotides: TGTGCCAGCAGGCGCCGCATAGGGGCCAAAAACATTCAGTACTTC.

The V call is TRBV7-9, the J call TRBJ2-2; 9 bases match TRBD1. This CDR3 region has 14 residues. Losses at the gene ends were 5 bases for V and 4 bases for J; bases not matched to a gene: 2. Germline-derived CDR1 and CDR2 are SEHNR and FQNEAQ (reference sequence). This chain's CDR3 is CASSRQGGTGELFF. In DNA, the CDR3 is TGTGCCAGCAGCCGACAGGGGGGCACCGGGGAGCTGTTTTTT.

V is TRBV5-6 and J is TRBJ2-2; D remains ambiguous. The CDR3 sequence is 18 residues long. Germline V gene lookup returns CDR1 SGHDT and CDR2 YYEEEE. The ends were cut back, 1 base at V and 7 bases at J, with 23 bases in the middle. The CDR3 here is CASSLFLAPNSRGGELFF. In DNA, the CDR3 is TGTGCCAGCAGCTTGTTCTTGGCTCCGAACTCTAGAGGCGGGGAGCTGTTTTTT.